This paragraph reports one T cell receptor beta chain. Only a few counts were recorded for this clone. This clone's antigen is unknown. No qualities accompany the bases; no much larger clone lies one base away. This sample is part of a study of cytomegalovirus exposure and HLA in healthy donors (dated by TCRdb to about 2017). For the study in its entirety: An earlier analysis of roughly 500 of the donors reported more than 250 Gb of sequence data and 100 million to 130 million unique TCR beta sequences from roughly 180 million T cells. To predict cytomegalovirus infection status, the study combined high-throughput TCR immunosequencing, statistical association of individual TCRs with disease status, and machine learning. In addition to the first cohort of about 650 subjects, a separate validation cohort of 130 or so different subjects was used. Typing coverage differed by locus: A, B, C, DRB1 and DQB1 were typed in roughly 620-630 donors, DQA1 in 500 to 550, DPA1 in 600 to 610, and DPB1 in about 450. An earlier analysis of around 580 of the donors used high-throughput TCR beta sequencing to judge whether each TCR beta V gene segment behaved as functional or pseudogenic. A later genetic analysis took genome-wide SNP genotypes for about 65% of the 666 donors and used that subset as a discovery cohort. Alongside the repertoire data, information on donor age, sex, ethnicity and CMV serostatus was compiled. An early release that covered 640 HLA-typed donors contained about 300 gigabases of sequencing data and tens of millions of unique TCR sequences. The study used immunosequencing to profile the T cell repertoires of more than 650 subjects and linked those repertoires to cytomegalovirus serostatus. In the later analysis, no new phenotypic data were used to find candidate immune exposures; instead, reliance was placed on TCR beta sequences and their occurrence across donors. Every repertoire in the discovery cohort had been generated on one and the same sequencing platform. Of the 300 to 450 genotyped donors, approximately 82% fell in the genetic ancestry cluster associated with self-reported Caucasian donors. The study aimed to test whether cataloging public T cell receptors could reveal signatures of past pathogen exposure. Four to six DR-DQ haplotypes were handled as single units for association and clustering, since linkage in the cohort was strong. Across 398 genotyped donors of the cohort, an average of about 200,000 unique TCR beta nucleotide sequences per donor were sequenced, and approximately 17% of those sequences were non-productive. HLA typing covered class I and class II loci at four-digit resolution. To study patterns of TCR occurrence, a later analysis re-analyzed previously published TCR beta repertoires from hundreds of donors and added high-resolution HLA genotyping. General study outcomes and caveats: Cytomegalovirus status was reported to be diagnosed by the classifier with high specificity and sensitivity in both the original and validation cohorts. Only TCR beta chains were sequenced in this cohort, and the absence of alpha or paired-chain data limited detectable features. In an earlier analysis of some 540 of the donors, most TCR beta V segments appeared in productive rearrangements about 87% or about 30% of the time, broadly matching IMGT annotations. In a later analysis, TCR association rates were found to vary across HLA loci, with the most associated TCRs seen for DRB1 alleles and the fewest for HLA-C alleles. The only immune exposure information available for the cohort was CMV serostatus. The study listed 164 TCR beta chains as associated with cytomegalovirus. According to a later analysis, most CMV-associated TCR beta chains appeared to be HLA-restricted, and the HLA associations seemed to be driven largely by CMV exposure. A later analysis reported that several top co-occurrence clusters appeared linked to parvovirus B19, influenza, CMV and Epstein-Barr virus. A further reported finding was that TCR beta sequences accurately predicted the HLA-A and HLA-B alleles for most subjects in the first cohort. When HLA alleles, especially DR and DQ, strongly co-occurred, attributing TCR associations to individual alleles was difficult. A few of the identified cytomegalovirus-associated TCR beta chains were confirmed in vitro to be specific for cytomegalovirus antigens. A cluster of highly shared sequence variants was judged likely to be a technical artifact of the sequencing pipeline. Most TCR sequences were seen in very few donors, while some public TCRs were found in many individuals. A later genetic analysis associated a missense DCLRE1C variant with V-gene and J-gene trimming of TCR beta chains, and an independent cohort replicated the association. The earlier analysis of 587 of the donors excluded some 15 rarely observed V segments, including chromosome 9 orphons, because counts were too low. Because HLA typing was unavailable for some donors at each locus, only the typed subset was used in association tests. Because the 87-base-pair reads could not distinguish some IMGT-functional V segments, including TRBV6-2 and TRBV6-3, those segments were excluded. Specific HLA alleles were associated with 16,951 TCR beta sequences at a false discovery rate of 0.05 in a later analysis. A later analysis found that HLA-associated TCR beta chains were more clonally expanded and had lower generation probabilities than equally common non-associated chains. A later genetic analysis reported fewer N-insertions in productive TCRs among donors in an Asian-associated ancestry cluster than the roughly 650-donor mean. According to the authors, the approach could potentially be generalized to other disease states and immunological phenotypes. Sequencing depth was assumed to be roughly uniform across donors in the presence/absence analyses, though that assumption may not hold. Correlated functional status among segregating V segments might be attributable to linkage disequilibrium, but an unknown experimental factor could not be ruled out.

In the germline V gene, CDR1 corresponds to SNHLY and CDR2 to FYNNEI. Taken from cysteine to phenylalanine, the CDR3 has 13 residues. Only the CDR3 part of the read is kept: 39 bases, read in frame from the first base. Trimming accounts for 0 bases at V and 8 bases at J, while the number of junction bases matched to no gene is 3. In total, approximately 700 healthy bone marrow donors made up the cohort. At the time of sampling, every cohort member was nominally healthy, though immune exposures that went unrecorded were likely present. The donor was CMV seronegative and was included in the group of 352 seronegative cohort members. Every donor gave a peripheral blood sample, and the peripheral blood mononuclear cells from that sample were used for TCR beta sequencing. Genomic DNA extraction from the blood cell samples was performed with the Qiagen DNeasy Blood Extraction Kit. Libraries were prepared through the immunoSEQ multiplex PCR assay. A mixture of 60 forward primers for TCR Vbeta segments and 13 reverse primers for TCR Jbeta segments was used in the multiplex PCR. A multiplex PCR assay on genomic DNA amplified the CDR3 region of rearranged TCR beta genes. The amplified TCR beta libraries were sequenced on the Illumina HiSeq System as 87-base-pair reads. On the study's bioinformatics: A later analysis tallied roughly 80 million unique TCR beta chains across the 666 repertoires, and some 10 million of those chains were shared by two or more donors. To remove PCR and sequencing errors, raw reads were error-corrected and collapsed into unique sequences using a nearest-neighbor algorithm that merged closely related sequences. CDR3 sequences were aligned to IMGT reference sequences to assign V, D and J gene segments. Each retained sequence needed at least a six-nucleotide match to both a V gene segment and a J gene segment. A rearrangement was called productive if the CDR3 had no stop codons and remained in frame with V and J, and every other rearrangement was called non-productive. Following IMGT convention, CDR3 was defined as the stretch from the second conserved V-encoded cysteine to the conserved J-encoded phenylalanine. In an earlier analysis of approximately 500 of the donors, sequences lacking an unambiguous match to a single V gene segment were excluded. An earlier analysis of several hundred of the donors called V segments functional above 56.7% productive rearrangements and segregating when the between-donor standard deviation exceeded 5%. A statistical classification framework was built to diagnose cytomegalovirus status from the catalog of TCR beta chain sequences. A later analysis assigned V and J genes by comparing TCR nucleotide sequences with IMGT/GENE-DB human TR gene sequences. In a later analysis, CDR3 sequences and most-parsimonious VDJ recombination scenarios were assigned using the TCRdist pipeline. In a later analysis, each TCR beta chain was defined by its CDR3 amino acid sequence together with its V-gene family, and reads without a unique V-gene family were excluded. To address suspected cross-contamination and a sequencing artifact, a later analysis removed several hundred highly shared, low-generation-probability nucleotide sequences. In a later analysis, a clonal expansion index for each public chain was calculated from normalized within-repertoire ranks of inferred template counts. A later analysis computed generation probabilities with a VDJ recombination model fitted to out-of-frame rearrangements, and checked the results against IGoR. In a later analysis, hypergeometric tests were used to score TCR-TCR, TCR-HLA and TCR-CMV co-occurrence, with a repertoire-size bias correction applied to TCR pairs. To estimate false discovery rates, a later analysis permuted the HLA or CMV assignments 20 times. In a later analysis, co-occurring TCRs were grouped with DBSCAN, and TCRdist sequence similarity was added when clustering was performed within HLA-allele-positive subsets. Repertoires with fewer than 30,000 or more than 120,000 public chains were left out of co-occurrence clustering, as were four to six repertoires with anomalous nucleotide sharing. TCRdb took this table from immuneACCESS and kept in-frame rearrangements with V and J called. Such tables lack part of the clones; where checked against another copy, unresolved V genes explain under half of the gap, and the rest is unexplained. The DNA gave D and trimming, while V, J and clone size come from that table. The sample data list 35,000 to 50,000 clones, and roughly 51% of these were observed just once. Of the sample, 5% to 6.5% is held by the ten largest clones.

This TCR derives from a man aged 55-75 years in good health and CMV-seronegative. This sequence uses TRBV2 and TRBJ1-2, and 7 junctional nucleotides match TRBD1. The sample was PBMCs. The CDR3 corresponds to CASSEARGRGYTF. DNA sequence: TGTGCCAGCAGTGAAGCCAGGGGGAGAGGCTACACCTTC.